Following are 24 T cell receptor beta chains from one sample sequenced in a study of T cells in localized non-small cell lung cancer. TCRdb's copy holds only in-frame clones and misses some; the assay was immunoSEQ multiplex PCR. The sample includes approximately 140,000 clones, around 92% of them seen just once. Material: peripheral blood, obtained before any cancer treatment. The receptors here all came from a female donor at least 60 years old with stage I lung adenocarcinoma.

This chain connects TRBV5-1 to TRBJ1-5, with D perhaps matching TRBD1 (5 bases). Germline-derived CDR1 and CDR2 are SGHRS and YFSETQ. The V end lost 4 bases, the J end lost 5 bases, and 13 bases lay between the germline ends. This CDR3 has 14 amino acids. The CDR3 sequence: CASSPGGTYQPQHF. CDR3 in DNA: TGCGCCAGCAGCCCTGGGGGGACGTATCAGCCCCAGCATTTT. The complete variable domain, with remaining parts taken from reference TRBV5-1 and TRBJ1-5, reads KAGVTQTPRYLIKTRGQQVTLSCSPISGHRSVSWYQQTPGQGLQFLFEYFSETQRNKGNFPGRFSGRQFSNSRSEMNVSTLELGDSALYLCASSPGGTYQPQHFGDGTRLSIL.

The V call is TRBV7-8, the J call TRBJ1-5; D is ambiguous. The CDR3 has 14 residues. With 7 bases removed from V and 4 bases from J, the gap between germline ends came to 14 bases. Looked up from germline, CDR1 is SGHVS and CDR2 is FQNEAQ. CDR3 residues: CASTAPGPNQPQHF. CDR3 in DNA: TGTGCCAGCACCGCCCCGGGCCCTAATCAGCCCCAGCATTTT. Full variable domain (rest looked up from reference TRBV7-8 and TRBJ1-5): GAGVSQSPRYKVAKRGQDVALRCDPISGHVSLFWYQQALGQGPEFLTYFQNEAQLDKSGLPSDRFFAERPEGSVSTLKIQRTQQEDSAVYLCASTAPGPNQPQHFGDGTRLSIL.

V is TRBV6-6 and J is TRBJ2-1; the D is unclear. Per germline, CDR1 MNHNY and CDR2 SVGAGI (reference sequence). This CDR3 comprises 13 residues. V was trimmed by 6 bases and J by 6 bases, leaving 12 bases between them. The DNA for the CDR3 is TGTGCCAGCAGCTTCCGTAGGGCCAATGAGCAGTTCTTC. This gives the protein CASSFRRANEQFF.

The CDR3 protein is CASGQTGGGTEAFF. The DNA for the CDR3 is TGTGCTAGTGGTCAAACAGGGGGGGGAACTGAAGCTTTCTTT. The chain couples TRBV12-5 to TRBJ1-1; 8 nucleotides align to TRBD1. CDR3 length: 14 residues. Per germline, CDR1 LGHNT and CDR2 FRNRAP. J lost 5 bases, V lost 5 bases, and 7 bases had no gene match. The full variable domain, rest sourced from reference TRBV12-5 and TRBJ1-1, is DARVTQTPRHKVTEMGQEVTMRCQPILGHNTVFWYRQTMMQGLELLAYFRNRAPLDDSGMPKDRFSAEMPDATLATLKIQPSEPRDSAVYFCASGQTGGGTEAFFGQGTRLTVV.

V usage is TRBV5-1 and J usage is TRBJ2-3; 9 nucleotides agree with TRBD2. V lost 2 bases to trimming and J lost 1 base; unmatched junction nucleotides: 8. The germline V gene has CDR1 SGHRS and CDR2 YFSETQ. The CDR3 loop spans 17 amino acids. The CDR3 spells CASSFTGSGSRTDTQYF. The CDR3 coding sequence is TGCGCCAGCAGCTTTACAGGTAGCGGGAGCCGCACAGATACGCAGTATTTT.

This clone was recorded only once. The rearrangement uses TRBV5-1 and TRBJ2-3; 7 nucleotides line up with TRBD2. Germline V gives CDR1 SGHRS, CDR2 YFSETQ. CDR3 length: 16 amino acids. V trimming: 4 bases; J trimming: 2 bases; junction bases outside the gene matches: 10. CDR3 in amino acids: CASSPVVAGNTDTQYF. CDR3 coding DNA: TGCGCCAGCAGCCCGGTAGTAGCGGGTAACACAGATACGCAGTATTTT.

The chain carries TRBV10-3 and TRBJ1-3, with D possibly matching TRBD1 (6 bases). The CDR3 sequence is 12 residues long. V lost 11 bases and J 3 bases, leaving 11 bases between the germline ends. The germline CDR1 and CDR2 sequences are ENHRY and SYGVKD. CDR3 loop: CASEGGGNTIYF. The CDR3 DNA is TGTGCCTCGGAAGGGGGTGGAAACACCATATATTTT.

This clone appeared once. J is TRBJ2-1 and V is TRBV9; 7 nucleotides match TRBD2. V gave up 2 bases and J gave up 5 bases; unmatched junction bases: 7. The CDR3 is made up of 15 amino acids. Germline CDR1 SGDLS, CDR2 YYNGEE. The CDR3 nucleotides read TGTGCCAGCAGCGTCGGGCTAGCGGATAACAATGAGCAGTTCTTC. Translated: CASSVGLADNNEQFF.

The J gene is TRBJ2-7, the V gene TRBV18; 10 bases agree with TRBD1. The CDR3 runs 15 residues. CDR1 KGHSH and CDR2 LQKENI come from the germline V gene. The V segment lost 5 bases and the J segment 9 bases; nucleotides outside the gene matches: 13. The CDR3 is CASSAGTGVSSGQYF. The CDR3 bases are TGTGCCAGCTCAGCGGGGACAGGGGTATCTAGTGGGCAGTACTTC.

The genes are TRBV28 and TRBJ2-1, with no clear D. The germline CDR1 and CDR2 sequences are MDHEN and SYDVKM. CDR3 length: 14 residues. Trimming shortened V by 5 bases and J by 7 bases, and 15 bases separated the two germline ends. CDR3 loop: CASSILSLPNEQFF. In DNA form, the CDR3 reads TGTGCCAGCAGTATCTTGAGTCTCCCAAATGAGCAGTTCTTC.

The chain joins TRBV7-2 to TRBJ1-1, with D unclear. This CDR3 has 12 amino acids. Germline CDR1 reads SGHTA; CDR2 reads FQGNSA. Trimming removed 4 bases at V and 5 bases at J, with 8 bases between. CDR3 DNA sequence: TGTGCCAGCAGCTCCTCCCGGACTGAAGCTTTCTTT. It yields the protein CASSSSRTEAFF.

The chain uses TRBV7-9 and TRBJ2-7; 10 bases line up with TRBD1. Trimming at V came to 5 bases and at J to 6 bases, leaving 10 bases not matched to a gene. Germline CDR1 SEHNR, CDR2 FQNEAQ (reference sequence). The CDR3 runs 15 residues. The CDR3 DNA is TGTGCCAGCAGCCTTGGGACAGGGGCTTTTCGCGAGCAGTACTTC. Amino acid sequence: CASSLGTGAFREQYF.

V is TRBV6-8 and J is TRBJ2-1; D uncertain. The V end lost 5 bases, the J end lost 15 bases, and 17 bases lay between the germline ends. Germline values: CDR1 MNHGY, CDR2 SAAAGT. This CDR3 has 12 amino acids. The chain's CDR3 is CASSPPAPAPFF. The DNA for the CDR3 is TGTGCCAGCAGTCCCCCGGCCCCAGCTCCGTTCTTC.

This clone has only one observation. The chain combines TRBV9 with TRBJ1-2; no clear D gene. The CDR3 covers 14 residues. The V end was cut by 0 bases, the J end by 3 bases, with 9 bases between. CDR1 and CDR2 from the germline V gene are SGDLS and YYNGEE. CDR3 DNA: TGTGCCAGCAGCGTAGAAACAGTTCACTATGGCTACACCTTC. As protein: CASSVETVHYGYTF.

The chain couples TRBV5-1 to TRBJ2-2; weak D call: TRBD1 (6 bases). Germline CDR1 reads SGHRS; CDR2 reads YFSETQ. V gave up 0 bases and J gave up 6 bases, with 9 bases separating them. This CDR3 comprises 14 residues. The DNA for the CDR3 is TGCGCCAGCAGCTTGGATGGGGGCCCCGGGGAGCTGTTTTTT. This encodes CASSLDGGPGELFF.

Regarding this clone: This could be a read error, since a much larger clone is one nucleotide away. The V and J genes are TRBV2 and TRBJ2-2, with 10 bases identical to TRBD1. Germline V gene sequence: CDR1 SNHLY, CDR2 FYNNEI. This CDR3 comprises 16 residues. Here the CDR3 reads CASSGQGFESTRELFF. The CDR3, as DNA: TGTGCCAGCTCGGGACAGGGGTTCGAGTCCACCCGGGAGCTGTTTTTT.

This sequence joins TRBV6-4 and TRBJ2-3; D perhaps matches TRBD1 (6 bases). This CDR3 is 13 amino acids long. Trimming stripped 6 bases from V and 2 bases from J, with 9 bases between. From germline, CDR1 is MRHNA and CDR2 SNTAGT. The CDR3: CASRDRFTDTQYF. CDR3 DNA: TGTGCCAGCAGGGACAGATTCACAGATACGCAGTATTTT.

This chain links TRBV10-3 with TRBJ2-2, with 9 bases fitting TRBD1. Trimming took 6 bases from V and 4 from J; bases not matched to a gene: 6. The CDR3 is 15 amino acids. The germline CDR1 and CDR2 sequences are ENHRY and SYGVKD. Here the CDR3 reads CAISDTGGSTGELFF. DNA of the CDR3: TGTGCCATCAGCGATACAGGGGGCAGCACCGGGGAGCTGTTTTTT.

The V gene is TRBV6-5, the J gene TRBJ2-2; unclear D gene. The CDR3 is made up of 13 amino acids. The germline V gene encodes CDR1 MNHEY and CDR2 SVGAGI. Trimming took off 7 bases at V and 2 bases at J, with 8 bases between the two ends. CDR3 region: CASIRHNTGELFF. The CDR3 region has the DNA TGTGCCAGCATCAGACATAACACCGGGGAGCTGTTTTTT.

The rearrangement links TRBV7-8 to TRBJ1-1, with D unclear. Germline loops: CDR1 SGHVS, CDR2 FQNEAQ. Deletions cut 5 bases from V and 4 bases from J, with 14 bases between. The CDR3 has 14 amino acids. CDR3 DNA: TGTGCCAGCAGCCCGGACGGACTTGGCACTGAAGCTTTCTTT. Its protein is CASSPDGLGTEAFF.

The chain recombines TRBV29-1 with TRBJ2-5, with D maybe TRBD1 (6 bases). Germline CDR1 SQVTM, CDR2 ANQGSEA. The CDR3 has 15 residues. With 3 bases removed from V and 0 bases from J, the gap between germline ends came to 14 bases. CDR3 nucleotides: TGCAGCGTTGATCTGGCAGGGGTGTACCAAGAGACCCAGTACTTC. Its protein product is CSVDLAGVYQETQYF.

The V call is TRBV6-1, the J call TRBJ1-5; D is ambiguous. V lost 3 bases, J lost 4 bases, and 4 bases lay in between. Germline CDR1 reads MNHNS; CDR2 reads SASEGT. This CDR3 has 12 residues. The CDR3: CASSDINQPQHF. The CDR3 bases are TGTGCCAGCAGTGACATAAATCAGCCCCAGCATTTT.

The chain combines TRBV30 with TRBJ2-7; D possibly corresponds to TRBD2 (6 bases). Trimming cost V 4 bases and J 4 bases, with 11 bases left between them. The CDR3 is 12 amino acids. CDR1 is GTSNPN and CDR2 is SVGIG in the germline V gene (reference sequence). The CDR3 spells CAWMGRGYEQYF. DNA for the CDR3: TGTGCCTGGATGGGGCGGGGATACGAGCAGTACTTC.

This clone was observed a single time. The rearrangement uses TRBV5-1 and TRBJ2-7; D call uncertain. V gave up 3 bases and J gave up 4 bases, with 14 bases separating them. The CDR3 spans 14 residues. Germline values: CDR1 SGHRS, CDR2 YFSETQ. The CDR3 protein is CASSSLGSAYEQYF. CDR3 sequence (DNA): TGCGCCAGCAGCTCGCTAGGTTCGGCGTACGAGCAGTACTTC.